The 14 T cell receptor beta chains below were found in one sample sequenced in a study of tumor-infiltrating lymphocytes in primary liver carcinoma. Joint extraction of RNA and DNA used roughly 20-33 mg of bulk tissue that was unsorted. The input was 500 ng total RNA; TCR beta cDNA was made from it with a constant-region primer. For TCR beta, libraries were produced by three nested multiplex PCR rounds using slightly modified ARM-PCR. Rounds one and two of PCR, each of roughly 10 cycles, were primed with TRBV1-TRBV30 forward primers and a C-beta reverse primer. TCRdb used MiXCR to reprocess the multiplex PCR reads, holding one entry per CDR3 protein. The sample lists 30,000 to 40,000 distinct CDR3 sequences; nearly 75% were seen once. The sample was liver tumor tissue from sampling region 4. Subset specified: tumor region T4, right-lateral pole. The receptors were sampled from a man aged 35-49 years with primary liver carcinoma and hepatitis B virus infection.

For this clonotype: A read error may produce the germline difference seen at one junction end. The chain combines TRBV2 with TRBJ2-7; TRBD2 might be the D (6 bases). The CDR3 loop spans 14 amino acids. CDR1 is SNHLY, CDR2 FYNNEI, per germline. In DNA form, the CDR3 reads TGTGCCAGCATTCAAGCGGGCACTTTCTACGAGCAATACTTC. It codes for CASIQAGTFYEQYF.

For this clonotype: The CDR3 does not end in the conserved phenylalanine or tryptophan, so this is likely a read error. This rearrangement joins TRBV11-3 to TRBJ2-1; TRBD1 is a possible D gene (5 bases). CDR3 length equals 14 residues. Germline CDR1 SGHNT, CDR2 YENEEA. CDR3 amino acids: CASSLGVNNNEQFV. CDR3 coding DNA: TGTGCCAGTAGCTTAGGGGTCAACAACAATGAGCAGTTCGTC.

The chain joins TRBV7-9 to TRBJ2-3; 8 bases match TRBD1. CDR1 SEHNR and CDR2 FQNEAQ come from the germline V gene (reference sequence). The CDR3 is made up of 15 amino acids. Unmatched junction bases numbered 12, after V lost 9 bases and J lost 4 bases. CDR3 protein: CARDSDRDGADTQYF. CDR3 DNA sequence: TGTGCCAGGGACTCGGACAGGGACGGGGCAGATACGCAGTATTTT.

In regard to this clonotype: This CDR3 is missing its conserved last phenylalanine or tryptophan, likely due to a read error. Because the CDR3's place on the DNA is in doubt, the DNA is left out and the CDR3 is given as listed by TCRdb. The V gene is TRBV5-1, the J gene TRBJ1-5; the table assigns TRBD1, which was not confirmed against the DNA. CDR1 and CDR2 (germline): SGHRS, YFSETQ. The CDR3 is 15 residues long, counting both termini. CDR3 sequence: CASSAEGTGSQPQHS.

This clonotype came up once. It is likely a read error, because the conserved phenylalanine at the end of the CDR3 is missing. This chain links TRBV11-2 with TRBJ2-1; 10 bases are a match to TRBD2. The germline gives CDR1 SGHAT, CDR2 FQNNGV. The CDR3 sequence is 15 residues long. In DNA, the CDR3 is TGTGCAAGCAGTCCCCTAGCGGGAGAGTACAATGAGCAGTTCTTA. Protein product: CASSPLAGEYNEQFL.

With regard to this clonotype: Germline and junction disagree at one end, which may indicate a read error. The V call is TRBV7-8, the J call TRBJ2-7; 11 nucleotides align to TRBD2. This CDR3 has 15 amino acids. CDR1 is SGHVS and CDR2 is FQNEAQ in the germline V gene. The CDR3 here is CASSLFTSGRGELYF. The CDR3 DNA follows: TGTGCCAGCAGCTTATTTACTAGCGGGAGAGGCGAGCTGTACTTC.

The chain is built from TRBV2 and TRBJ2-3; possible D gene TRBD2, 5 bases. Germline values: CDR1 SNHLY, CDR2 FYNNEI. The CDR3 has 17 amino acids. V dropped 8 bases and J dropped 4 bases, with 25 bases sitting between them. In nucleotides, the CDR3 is TGTGCCAGCGAAGGAGGTGGAACTAGTATAATCTCAGATACGCAGTATTTT. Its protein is CASEGGGTSIISDTQYF.

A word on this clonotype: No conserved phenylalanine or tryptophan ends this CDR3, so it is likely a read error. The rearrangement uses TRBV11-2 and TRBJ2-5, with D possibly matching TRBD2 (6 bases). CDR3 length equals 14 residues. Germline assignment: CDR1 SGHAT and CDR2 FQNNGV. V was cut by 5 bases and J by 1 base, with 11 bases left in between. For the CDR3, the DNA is TGTGCCAGCAGCACGGCCGGGGGCCAAGAGACCCAGTACATC. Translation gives CASSTAGGQETQYI.

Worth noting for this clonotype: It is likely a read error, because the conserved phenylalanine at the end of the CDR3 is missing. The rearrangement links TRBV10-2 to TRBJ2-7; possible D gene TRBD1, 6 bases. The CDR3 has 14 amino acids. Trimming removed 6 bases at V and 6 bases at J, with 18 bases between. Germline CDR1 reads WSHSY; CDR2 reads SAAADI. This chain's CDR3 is CASSRGRGIGEQYL. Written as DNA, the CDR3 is TGCGCCAGCAGCCGGGGCAGGGGTATCGGCGAGCAGTACTTA.

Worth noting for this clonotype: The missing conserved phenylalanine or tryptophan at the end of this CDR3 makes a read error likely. The CDR3 is CASSQGQGVNSPLHI. CDR3 coding DNA: TGTGCCAGCAGCCAAGGTCAGGGAGTGAATTCGCCCCTCCACATT. The chain links TRBV11-2 to TRBJ1-6; possibly TRBD1 for D (5 bases). This CDR3 is built from 15 residues. Germline V CDR1 and CDR2: SGHAT, FQNNGV.

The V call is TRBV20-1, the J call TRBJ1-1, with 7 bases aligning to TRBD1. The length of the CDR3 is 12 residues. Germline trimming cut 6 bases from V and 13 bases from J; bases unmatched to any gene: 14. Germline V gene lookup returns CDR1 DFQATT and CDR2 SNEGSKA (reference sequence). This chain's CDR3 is CSAPDRNTEFFF. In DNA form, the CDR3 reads TGCAGTGCCCCGGACAGGAACACTGAATTTTTCTTT.

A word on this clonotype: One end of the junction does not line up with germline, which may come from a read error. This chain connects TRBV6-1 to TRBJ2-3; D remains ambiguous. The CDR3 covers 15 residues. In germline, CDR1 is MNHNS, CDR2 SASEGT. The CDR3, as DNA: TGTGTCAGCAGTGTAGGTAGCTGGCCCGCAGATACGCTGTATTTT. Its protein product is CVSSVGSWPADTLYF.

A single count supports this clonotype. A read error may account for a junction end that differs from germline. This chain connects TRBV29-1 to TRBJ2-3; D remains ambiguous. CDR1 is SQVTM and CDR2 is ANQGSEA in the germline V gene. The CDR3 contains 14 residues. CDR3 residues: CSVEAVMGTETQYF. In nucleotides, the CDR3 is TGCAGCGTTGAGGCCGTAATGGGCACAGAAACGCAGTATTTT.

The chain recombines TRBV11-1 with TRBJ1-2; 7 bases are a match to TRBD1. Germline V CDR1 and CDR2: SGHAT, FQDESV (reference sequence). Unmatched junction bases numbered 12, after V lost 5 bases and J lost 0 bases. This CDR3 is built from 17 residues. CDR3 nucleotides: TGTGCCAGCAGCCGAACCGGGACAGTAATAGCTAACTATGGCTACACCTTC. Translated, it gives CASSRTGTVIANYGYTF.